This section outlines one T cell receptor beta chain sequence together with its context. The data belong to a study of blood T cell repertoires in COVID-19. Original processing methods: From reference gene primer amplification, estimates of nucleated cell counts were derived. Profiled with immunoSEQ multiplex PCR; TCRdb holds only in-frame clones, not every one. Clone size and the V and J calls come from that table; the DNA yielded D and trimming. The top ten clones hold around 1.2% of a sample with more than 300,000 clones, more than 75% of them seen once. Participants reported their clinical history, and cohort assignment relied on those reports. The germline V and J ends were trimmed by 6 bases and 7 bases, with 16 bases remaining between them. Germline V gene data show CDR1 as KGHSH and CDR2 as LQKENI. The CDR3 totals 14 residues.

Sequenced material: PBMCs or T cells enriched from blood (not recorded which). This TCR came from a young woman who had recovered from COVID-19. The chain joins TRBV18 to TRBJ2-1; maybe TRBD2 (6 bases). DNA of the CDR3: TGTGCCAGCTCGACGAGGAGGGCGCGAAATGAGCAGTTCTTC. It specifies CASSTRRARNEQFF.